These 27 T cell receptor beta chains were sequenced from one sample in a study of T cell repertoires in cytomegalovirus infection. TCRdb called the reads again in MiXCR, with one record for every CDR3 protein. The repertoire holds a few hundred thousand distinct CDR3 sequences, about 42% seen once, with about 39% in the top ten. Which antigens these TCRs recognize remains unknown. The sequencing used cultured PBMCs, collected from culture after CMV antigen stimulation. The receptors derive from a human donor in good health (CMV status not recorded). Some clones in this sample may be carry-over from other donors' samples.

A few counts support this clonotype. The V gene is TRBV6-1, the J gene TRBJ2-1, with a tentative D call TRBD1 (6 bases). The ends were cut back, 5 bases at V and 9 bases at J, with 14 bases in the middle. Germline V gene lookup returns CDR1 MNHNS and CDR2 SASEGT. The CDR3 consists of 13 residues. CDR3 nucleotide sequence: TGTGCCAGCAGTTACCAAGGGGGATCTGAGCAGTTCTTC. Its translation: CASSYQGGSEQFF.

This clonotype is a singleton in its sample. CDR3 nucleotide sequence: TGTGCCAGCAGTCCTAGTACAGGCATGAGCAATCAGCCCCAGCATTTT. Protein sequence: CASSPSTGMSNQPQHF. V and J are TRBV2 and TRBJ1-5; D may be TRBD1 (5 bases). V was cut by 5 bases and J by 1 base, with 15 bases left in between. Germline V gives CDR1 SNHLY, CDR2 FYNNEI. The CDR3 is 16 residues long.

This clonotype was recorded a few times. CDR3 residues: CASSRGGDGELFF. For the CDR3, the DNA is TGTGCCAGCAGCCGCGGTGGGGACGGGGAGCTGTTTTTT. The rearrangement uses TRBV7-8 and TRBJ2-2; D unclear. Per the germline V gene, CDR1 is SGHVS and CDR2 is FQNEAQ. V shed 5 bases and J shed 7 bases, with 11 bases lying between them. CDR3 length equals 13 residues. Filled out from reference TRBV7-8 and TRBJ2-2, the complete variable domain reads GAGVSQSPRYKVAKRGQDVALRCDPISGHVSLFWYQQALGQGPEFLTYFQNEAQLDKSGLPSDRFFAERPEGSVSTLKIQRTQQEDSAVYLCASSRGGDGELFFGEGSRLTVL.

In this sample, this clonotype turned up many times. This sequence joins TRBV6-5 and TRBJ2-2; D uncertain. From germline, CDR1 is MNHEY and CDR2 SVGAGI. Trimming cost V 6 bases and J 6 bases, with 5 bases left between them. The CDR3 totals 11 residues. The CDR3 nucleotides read TGTGCCAGCAGCCGCGCCGGGGAGCTGTTTTTT. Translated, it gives CASSRAGELFF.

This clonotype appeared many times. CDR3 nucleotide sequence: TGTGCCAGCAGCATACAACAGGGTGAGACCCAGTACTTC. It specifies CASSIQQGETQYF. The V call is TRBV7-8, the J call TRBJ2-5, with D maybe TRBD1 (6 bases). The V end lost 5 bases, the J end lost 5 bases, and 12 bases lay between the germline ends. Germline V gene sequence: CDR1 SGHVS, CDR2 FQNEAQ. The CDR3 covers 13 residues.

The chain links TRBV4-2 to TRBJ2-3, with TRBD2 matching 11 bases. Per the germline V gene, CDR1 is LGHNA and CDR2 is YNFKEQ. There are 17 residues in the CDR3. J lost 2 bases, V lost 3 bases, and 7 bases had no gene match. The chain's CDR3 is CASSQSLAGGLTDTQYF. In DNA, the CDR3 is TGTGCCAGCAGCCAGTCTCTAGCGGGGGGACTCACAGATACGCAGTATTTT.

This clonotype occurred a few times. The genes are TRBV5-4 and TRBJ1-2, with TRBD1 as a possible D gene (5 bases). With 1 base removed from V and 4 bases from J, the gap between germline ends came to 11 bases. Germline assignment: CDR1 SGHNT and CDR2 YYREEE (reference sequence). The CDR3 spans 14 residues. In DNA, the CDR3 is TGTGCCAGCAGCTTGTTGGCGGGGACCTATGGCTACACCTTC. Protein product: CASSLLAGTYGYTF.

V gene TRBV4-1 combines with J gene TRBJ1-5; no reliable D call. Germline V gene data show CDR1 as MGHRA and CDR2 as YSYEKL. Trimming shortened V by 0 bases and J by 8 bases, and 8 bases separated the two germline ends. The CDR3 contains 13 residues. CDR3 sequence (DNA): TGCGCCAGCAGCCAAGACAGGTTAAAGCCCCAGCATTTT. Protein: CASSQDRLKPQHF.

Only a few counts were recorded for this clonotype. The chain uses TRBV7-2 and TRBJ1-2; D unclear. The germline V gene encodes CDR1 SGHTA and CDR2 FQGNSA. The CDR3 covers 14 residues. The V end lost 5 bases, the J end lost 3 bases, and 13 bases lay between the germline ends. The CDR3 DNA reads TGTGCCAGCAGCCCCGGATTAAATTACTATGGCTACACCTTC. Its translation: CASSPGLNYYGYTF. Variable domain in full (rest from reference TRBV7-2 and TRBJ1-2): GAGVSQSPSNKVTEKGKDVELRCDPISGHTALYWYRQSLGQGLEFLIYFQGNSAPDKSGLPSDRFSAERTGGSVSTLTIQRTQQEDSAVYLCASSPGLNYYGYTFGSGTRLTVV.

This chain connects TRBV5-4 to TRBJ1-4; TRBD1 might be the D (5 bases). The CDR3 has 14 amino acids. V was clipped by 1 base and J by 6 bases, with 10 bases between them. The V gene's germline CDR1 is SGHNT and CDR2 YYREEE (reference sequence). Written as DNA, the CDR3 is TGTGCCAGCAGCTTGTGGGGCAGCCATGAAAAACTGTTTTTT. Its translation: CASSLWGSHEKLFF.

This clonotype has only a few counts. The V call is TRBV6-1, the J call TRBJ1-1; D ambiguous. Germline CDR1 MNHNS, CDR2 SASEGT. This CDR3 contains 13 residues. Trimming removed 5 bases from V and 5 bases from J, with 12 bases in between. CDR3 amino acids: CASSLVLETEAFF. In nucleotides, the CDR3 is TGTGCCAGCAGTTTAGTTTTGGAGACTGAAGCTTTCTTT.

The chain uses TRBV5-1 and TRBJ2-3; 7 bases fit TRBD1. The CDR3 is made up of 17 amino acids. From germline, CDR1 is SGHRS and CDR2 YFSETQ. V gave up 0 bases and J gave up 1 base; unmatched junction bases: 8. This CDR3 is CASSLGQGVEGTDTQYF. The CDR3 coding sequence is TGCGCCAGCAGCTTGGGCCAGGGGGTCGAGGGCACAGATACGCAGTATTTT.

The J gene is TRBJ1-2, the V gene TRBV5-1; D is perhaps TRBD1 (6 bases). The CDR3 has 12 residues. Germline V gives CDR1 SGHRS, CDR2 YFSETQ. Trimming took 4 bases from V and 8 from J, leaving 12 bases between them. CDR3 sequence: CASSQDSLGYTF. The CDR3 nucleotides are TGCGCCAGCAGCCAGGACAGCTTGGGCTACACCTTC.

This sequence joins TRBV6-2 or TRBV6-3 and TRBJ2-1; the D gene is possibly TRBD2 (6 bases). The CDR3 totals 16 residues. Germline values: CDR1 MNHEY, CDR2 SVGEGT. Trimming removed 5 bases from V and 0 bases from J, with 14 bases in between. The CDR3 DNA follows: TGTGCCAGCAGTAGAGCGGGTAAGAGCTCCTACAATGAGCAGTTCTTC. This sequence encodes CASSRAGKSSYNEQFF.

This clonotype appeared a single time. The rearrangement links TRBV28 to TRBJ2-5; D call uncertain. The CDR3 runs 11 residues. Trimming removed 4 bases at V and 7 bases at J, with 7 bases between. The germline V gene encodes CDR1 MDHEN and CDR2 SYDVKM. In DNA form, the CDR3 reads TGTGCCAGCAGTTCTAGGGTGACCCAGTACTTC. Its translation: CASSSRVTQYF.

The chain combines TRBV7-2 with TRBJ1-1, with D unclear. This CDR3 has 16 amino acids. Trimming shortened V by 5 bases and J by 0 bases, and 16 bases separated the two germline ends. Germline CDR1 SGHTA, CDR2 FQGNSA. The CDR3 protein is CASSLEPGRLNTEAFF. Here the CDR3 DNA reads TGTGCCAGCAGCCTAGAACCGGGCAGGCTGAACACTGAAGCTTTCTTT.

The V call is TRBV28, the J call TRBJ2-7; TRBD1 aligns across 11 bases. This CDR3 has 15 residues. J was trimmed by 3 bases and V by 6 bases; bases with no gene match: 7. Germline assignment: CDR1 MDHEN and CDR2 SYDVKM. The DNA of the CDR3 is TGTGCCAGCAGGATGGGACAGGGGGAAAACTACGAGCAGTACTTC. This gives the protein CASRMGQGENYEQYF. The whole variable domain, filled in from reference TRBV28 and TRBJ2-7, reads DVKVTQSSRYLVKRTGEKVFLECVQDMDHENMFWYRQDPGLGLRLIYFSYDVKMKEKGDIPEGYSVSREKKERFSLILESASTNQTSMYLCASRMGQGENYEQYFGPGTRLTVT.

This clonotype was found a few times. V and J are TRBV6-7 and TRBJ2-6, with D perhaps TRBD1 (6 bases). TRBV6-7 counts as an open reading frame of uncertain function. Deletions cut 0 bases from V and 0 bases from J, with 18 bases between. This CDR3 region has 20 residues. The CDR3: CASSYSGRGHGGSGANVLTF. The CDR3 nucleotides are TGTGCCAGCAGTTACTCGGGACGGGGACATGGAGGCTCTGGGGCCAACGTCCTGACTTTC.

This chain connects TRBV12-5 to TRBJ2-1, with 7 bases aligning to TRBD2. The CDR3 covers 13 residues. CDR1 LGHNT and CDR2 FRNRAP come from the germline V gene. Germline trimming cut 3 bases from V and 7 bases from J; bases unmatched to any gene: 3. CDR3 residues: CASGFGGGNEQFF. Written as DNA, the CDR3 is TGTGCTAGTGGTTTCGGCGGGGGAAATGAGCAGTTCTTC.

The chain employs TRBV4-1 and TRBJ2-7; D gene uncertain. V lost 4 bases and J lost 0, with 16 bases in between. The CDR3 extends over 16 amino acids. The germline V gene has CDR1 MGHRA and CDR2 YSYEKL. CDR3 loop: CASSPEGILSSYEQYF. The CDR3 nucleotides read TGCGCCAGCAGCCCTGAAGGAATCCTCAGCTCCTACGAGCAGTACTTC.

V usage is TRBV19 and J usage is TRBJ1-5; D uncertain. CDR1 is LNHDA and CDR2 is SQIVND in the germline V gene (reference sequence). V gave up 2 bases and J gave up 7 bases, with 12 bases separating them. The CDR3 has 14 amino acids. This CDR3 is CASSISQVPQPQHF. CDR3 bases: TGTGCCAGTAGTATATCCCAGGTCCCGCAGCCCCAGCATTTT.

CDR3 amino acids: CASSDRGGLGGYTF. The DNA for the CDR3 is TGTGCCAGCAGCGACAGGGGAGGTTTAGGAGGCTACACCTTC. The chain recombines TRBV7-4 with TRBJ1-2; 8 nucleotides align to TRBD1. V lost 5 bases and J lost 8; bases outside the gene matches: 10. The germline CDR1 and CDR2 sequences are SGHVT and SQSDAQ. The CDR3 totals 14 residues. Variable domain in full (rest from reference TRBV7-4 and TRBJ1-2): GAGVSQSPRYKVAKRGRDVALRCDSISGHVTLYWYRQTLGQGSEVLTYSQSDAQRDKSGRPSGRFSAERPERSVSTLKIQRTEQGDSAVYLCASSDRGGLGGYTFGSGTRLTVV.

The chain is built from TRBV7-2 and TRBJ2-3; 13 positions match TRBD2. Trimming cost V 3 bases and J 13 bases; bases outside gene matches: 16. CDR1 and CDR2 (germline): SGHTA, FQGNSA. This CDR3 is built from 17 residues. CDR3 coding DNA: TGTGCCAGCAGCTTGCCGGGACTAGCGGGGCGCCAAAAGCGAAAGTATTTT. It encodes CASSLPGLAGRQKRKYF.

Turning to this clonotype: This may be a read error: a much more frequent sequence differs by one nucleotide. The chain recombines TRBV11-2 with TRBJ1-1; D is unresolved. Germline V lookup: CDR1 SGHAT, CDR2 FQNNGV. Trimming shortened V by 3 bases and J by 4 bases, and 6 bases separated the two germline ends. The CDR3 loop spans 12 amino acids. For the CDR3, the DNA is TGTGCCAGCAGCTTTTATGGCACTGAAGCTTTCTTT. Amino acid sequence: CASSFYGTEAFF.

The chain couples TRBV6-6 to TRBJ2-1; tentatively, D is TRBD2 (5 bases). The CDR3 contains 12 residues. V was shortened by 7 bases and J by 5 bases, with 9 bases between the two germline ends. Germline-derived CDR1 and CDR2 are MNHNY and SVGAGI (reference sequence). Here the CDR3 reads CASTHSDNEQFF. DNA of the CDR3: TGTGCCAGCACCCATAGCGACAATGAGCAGTTCTTC.

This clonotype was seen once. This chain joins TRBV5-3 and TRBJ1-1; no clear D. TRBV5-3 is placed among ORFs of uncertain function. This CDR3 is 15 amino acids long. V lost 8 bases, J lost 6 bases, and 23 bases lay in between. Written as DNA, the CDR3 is TGTGCCAGCAGCCGGACTCCCGGGGTCGACGCTGAAGCTTTCTTT. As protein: CASSRTPGVDAEAFF.

CDR3 loop: CASRTGRNTEAFF. The CDR3, as DNA: TGTGCCAGTAGAACAGGACGGAACACTGAAGCTTTCTTT. The chain has TRBV19 and TRBJ1-1, with D tentatively TRBD1 (5 bases). Trimming took off 6 bases at V and 1 base at J, with 9 bases between the two ends. This CDR3 contains 13 residues. Per germline, CDR1 LNHDA and CDR2 SQIVND (reference sequence).